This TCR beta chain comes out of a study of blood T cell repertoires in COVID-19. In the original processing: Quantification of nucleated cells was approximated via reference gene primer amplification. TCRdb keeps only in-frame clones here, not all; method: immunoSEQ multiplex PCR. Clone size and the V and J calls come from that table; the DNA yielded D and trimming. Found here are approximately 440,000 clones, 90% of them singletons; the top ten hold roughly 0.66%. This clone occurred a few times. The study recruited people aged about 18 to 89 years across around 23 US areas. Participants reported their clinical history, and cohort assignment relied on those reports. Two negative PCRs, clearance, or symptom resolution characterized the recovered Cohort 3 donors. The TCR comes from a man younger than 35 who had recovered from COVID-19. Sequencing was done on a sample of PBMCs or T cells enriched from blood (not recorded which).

DNA for the CDR3: TGTGCCAGCAGCGTGGAGGTTAATGAAAAACTGTTTTTT. Protein product: CASSVEVNEKLFF. This sequence joins TRBV9 and TRBJ1-4; D gene ambiguous. Germline loops: CDR1 SGDLS, CDR2 YYNGEE. The V end was cut by 2 bases, the J end by 4 bases, with 6 bases between. This CDR3 comprises 13 residues.